These 19 T cell receptor beta chains were all obtained from the same sample, sequenced in a study of shared clonotypes between healthy human individuals. Sequencing used immunoSEQ multiplex PCR; TCRdb keeps in-frame clones, though not all of them. The sample shows approximately 2,000,000 clones, 85% to 95% of them seen only once. Sequenced input: naive CD4+ T cells from PBMCs. Subset here: CD45RA+ positively selected. The receptors shown here come from a man between 18 and 29 years old in good health. Some clones in this sample may be carry-over from other donors' samples.

V gene TRBV6-4 combines with J gene TRBJ2-3; D might be TRBD2 (6 bases). This CDR3 has 13 amino acids. V was trimmed by 8 bases and J by 6 bases, leaving 15 bases between them. CDR1 is MRHNA, CDR2 SNTAGT, per germline. The CDR3 region has the DNA TGTGCCAGCCGCTGGAGGGCCGCGGATACGCAGTATTTT. Residues: CASRWRAADTQYF.

The chain uses TRBV25-1 and TRBJ2-3; tentatively, D is TRBD2 (7 bases). Germline CDR1 reads MGHDK; CDR2 reads SYGVNS. V dropped 2 bases and J dropped 1 base, with 13 bases sitting between them. The CDR3 has 16 amino acids. CDR3 residues: CASSETRGAGTDTQYF. CDR3 DNA sequence: TGTGCCAGCAGTGAAACTCGGGGGGCCGGCACAGATACGCAGTATTTT.

With regard to this clone: Other DNA variants within this sample encode the same CDR3. This rearrangement joins TRBV5-1 to TRBJ2-7; 9 nucleotides align to TRBD1. V dropped 4 bases and J dropped 3; count of bases not matched to a gene: 5. Per the germline V gene, CDR1 is SGHRS and CDR2 is YFSETQ. There are 14 residues in the CDR3. The CDR3 region is CASSTGTGSYEQYF. CDR3 in DNA: TGCGCCAGCAGCACCGGGACAGGGAGCTACGAGCAGTACTTC.

V gene TRBV9 combines with J gene TRBJ2-1; TRBD2 aligns across 13 bases. This CDR3 spans 16 amino acids. After removal of 4 bases from V and 1 base from J, the junction contained 2 bases not matched to a gene. The germline V gene encodes CDR1 SGDLS and CDR2 YYNGEE. The CDR3: CASSKGLAGSYNEQFF. In DNA, the CDR3 is TGTGCCAGCAGCAAGGGACTAGCGGGATCCTACAATGAGCAGTTCTTC.

The chain couples TRBV5-6 to TRBJ2-6; D unclear. Deletions cut 0 bases from V and 3 bases from J, with 7 bases between. CDR1 SGHDT and CDR2 YYEEEE come from the germline V gene. CDR3 length: 15 residues. The CDR3 here is CASSLGPNGANVLTF. DNA for the CDR3: TGTGCCAGCAGCTTGGGGCCGAATGGGGCCAACGTCCTGACTTTC. Filled out from reference TRBV5-6 and TRBJ2-6, the complete variable domain reads DAGVTQSPTHLIKTRGQQVTLRCSPKSGHDTVSWYQQALGQGPQFIFQYYEEEERQRGNFPDRFSGHQFPNYSSELNVNALLLGDSALYLCASSLGPNGANVLTFGAGSRLTVL.

The chain links TRBV7-9 to TRBJ2-7; 9 bases are shared with TRBD1. Losses at the gene ends were 5 bases for V and 1 base for J; bases not matched to a gene: 0. The CDR3 is made up of 13 amino acids. Germline loops: CDR1 SEHNR, CDR2 FQNEAQ (reference sequence). DNA for the CDR3: TGTGCCAGCAGCGGGACAGGGTCCTACGAGCAGTACTTC. Translation gives CASSGTGSYEQYF.

V and J are TRBV6-5 and TRBJ2-4; D uncertain. There are 13 residues in the CDR3. Germline values: CDR1 MNHEY, CDR2 SVGAGI. V was pared by 7 bases and J by 6 bases, with 13 bases between. The CDR3 bases are TGTGCCAGCACCCACCCAGGAACAAACATTCAGTACTTC. This codes for CASTHPGTNIQYF.

The J gene is TRBJ2-6, the V gene TRBV7-2; 7 bases agree with TRBD1. With 3 bases clipped from V and 0 bases from J, the junction kept 8 bases outside the gene matches. The V gene's germline CDR1 is SGHTA and CDR2 FQGNSA. The CDR3 is 18 residues long. The CDR3 loop reads CASSFTRTGNSGANVLTF. CDR3 DNA: TGTGCCAGCAGCTTCACGCGGACAGGCAACTCTGGGGCCAACGTCCTGACTTTC.

The chain uses TRBV6-4 and TRBJ1-2; D gene unclear. The length of the CDR3 is 15 residues. CDR1 is MRHNA and CDR2 is SNTAGT in the germline V gene. The V end lost 4 bases, the J end lost 5 bases, and 17 bases lay between the germline ends. CDR3 amino acids: CASSAFPGLQYGYTF. In DNA, the CDR3 is TGTGCCAGCAGTGCATTCCCGGGTCTTCAGTATGGCTACACCTTC.

A note on this clone: Other DNA sequences in this sample translate to the same CDR3. The chain links TRBV5-1 to TRBJ2-1; D unresolved. V was shortened by 1 base and J by 7 bases, with 3 bases between the two germline ends. The CDR3 runs 11 residues. The V gene's germline CDR1 is SGHRS and CDR2 YFSETQ. CDR3 loop: CASSLYNEQFF. As DNA, the CDR3 is TGCGCCAGCAGCTTGTATAATGAGCAGTTCTTC.

A word on this clone: Other DNA variants within this sample encode the same CDR3. This chain links TRBV7-2 with TRBJ2-5, with D perhaps TRBD2 (6 bases). CDR3 size: 14 residues. CDR1 is SGHTA and CDR2 is FQGNSA in the germline V gene. Deletions cut 3 bases from V and 2 bases from J, with 10 bases between. The CDR3: CASSLMRGQETQYF. The CDR3 region has the DNA TGTGCCAGCAGCTTGATGCGGGGTCAAGAGACCCAGTACTTC.

The rearrangement joins TRBV19 to TRBJ2-7; D not resolved. The CDR3 sequence is 13 residues long. CDR1 is LNHDA and CDR2 is SQIVND in the germline V gene (reference sequence). The germline V and J ends were trimmed by 3 bases and 5 bases, with 11 bases remaining between them. CDR3 bases: TGTGCCAGTAGTATGCCCGGTCGAAACGAGCAGTACTTC. Translating gives CASSMPGRNEQYF.

V is TRBV7-2 and J is TRBJ1-1, with 7 bases aligning to TRBD1. Per germline, CDR1 SGHTA and CDR2 FQGNSA. CDR3 length: 15 residues. The J segment lost 6 bases and the V segment lost 7 bases, leaving 14 bases of the junction unmatched. CDR3 in amino acids: CASKFGGEQGPEAFF. The CDR3 DNA is TGTGCCAGCAAGTTTGGAGGGGAACAGGGGCCTGAAGCTTTCTTT. The full variable domain, completed using reference TRBV7-2 and TRBJ1-1, is GAGVSQSPSNKVTEKGKDVELRCDPISGHTALYWYRQSLGQGLEFLIYFQGNSAPDKSGLPSDRFSAERTGGSVSTLTIQRTQQEDSAVYLCASKFGGEQGPEAFFGQGTRLTVV.

Concerning this clone: The same CDR3 arises from other DNA sequences in this sample as well. This sequence joins TRBV6-5 and TRBJ2-2; unclear D gene. V was pared by 5 bases and J by 2 bases, with 9 bases between. Germline V lookup: CDR1 MNHEY, CDR2 SVGAGI. This CDR3 has 14 residues. CDR3 amino acids: CASSDRPNTGELFF. CDR3 DNA: TGTGCCAGCAGTGACCGACCTAACACCGGGGAGCTGTTTTTT.

As to this clone: This sample includes further DNA sequences coding for the same CDR3. The V and J genes are TRBV6-1 and TRBJ1-1; no reliable D call. From germline, CDR1 is MNHNS and CDR2 SASEGT. The CDR3 length is 13 residues. Trimming cost V 0 bases and J 5 bases, with 7 bases left between them. CDR3 loop: CASSEATGTEAFF. Written as DNA, the CDR3 is TGTGCCAGCAGTGAAGCGACGGGAACTGAAGCTTTCTTT.

V usage is TRBV9 and J usage is TRBJ2-7, with a possible D match to TRBD2 (5 bases). The CDR3 is 15 amino acids. V lost 3 bases and J 2 bases, leaving 15 bases between the germline ends. Per germline, CDR1 SGDLS and CDR2 YYNGEE. The CDR3 DNA reads as TGTGCCAGCAGCGCGGGAATAACCCTGACCTACGAGCAGTACTTC. Protein sequence: CASSAGITLTYEQYF.

The J gene is TRBJ1-2, the V gene TRBV28; D ambiguous. Germline values: CDR1 MDHEN, CDR2 SYDVKM. Trimming pared 4 bases from V and 4 bases from J, leaving 13 bases between. This CDR3 spans 14 amino acids. This chain's CDR3 is CASSSPPPGYGYTF. The CDR3, as DNA: TGTGCCAGCAGTTCTCCCCCACCCGGCTATGGCTACACCTTC.

For this clone: The same CDR3 arises from other DNA sequences in this sample as well. This chain connects TRBV5-1 to TRBJ1-5; 7 bases align to TRBD1. CDR1 is SGHRS and CDR2 is YFSETQ in the germline V gene. The J segment lost 4 bases and the V segment lost 4 bases, leaving 8 bases of the junction unmatched. The CDR3 extends over 15 amino acids. CDR3 in amino acids: CASSLTGAGNQPQHF. In DNA, the CDR3 is TGCGCCAGCAGCCTAACAGGGGCGGGGAATCAGCCCCAGCATTTT.

The chain joins TRBV10-3 to TRBJ2-3; TRBD2 is a possible D gene (5 bases). The CDR3 contains 14 residues. With 4 bases removed from V and 0 bases from J, the gap between germline ends came to 8 bases. Germline values: CDR1 ENHRY, CDR2 SYGVKD. The chain's CDR3 is CAISVGGSTDTQYF. The CDR3 region has the DNA TGTGCCATCAGTGTGGGCGGGAGCACAGATACGCAGTATTTT.